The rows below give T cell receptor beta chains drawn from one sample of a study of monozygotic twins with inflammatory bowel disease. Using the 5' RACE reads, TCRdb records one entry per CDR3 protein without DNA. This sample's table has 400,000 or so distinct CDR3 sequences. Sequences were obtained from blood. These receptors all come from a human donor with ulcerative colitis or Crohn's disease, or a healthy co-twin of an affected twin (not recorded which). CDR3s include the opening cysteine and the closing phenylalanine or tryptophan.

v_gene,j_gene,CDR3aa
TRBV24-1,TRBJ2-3,CATSDPTTREAWDTQYF
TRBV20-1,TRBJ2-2,CSATDRGHLGELFF
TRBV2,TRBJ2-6,CASKLEVGGAGSGANVLTF
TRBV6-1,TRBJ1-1,CASRPGGGGTEAFF
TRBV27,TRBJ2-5,CASSSWTLGETQYF
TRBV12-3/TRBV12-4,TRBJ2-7,CASSFRGVGAYEQYF
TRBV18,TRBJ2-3,CASSPPVKSPDTQYF
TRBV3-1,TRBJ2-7,CASSQEVGSYEQYF
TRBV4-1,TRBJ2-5,CASSQEYQGGKTQYF
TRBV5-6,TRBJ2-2,CASSSTLDRGTGELFF
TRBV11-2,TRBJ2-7,CASSLSARAREQYF
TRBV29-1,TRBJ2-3,CSVEFQGPTDTQYF
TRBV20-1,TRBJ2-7,CSARARRGHEQYF
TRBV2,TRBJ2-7,CASKLYYEQYF
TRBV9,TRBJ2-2,CASSAQGVANTGELFF
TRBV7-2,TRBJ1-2,CASRTGTSSGYTF
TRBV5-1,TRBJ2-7,CASSMDIDEQYF
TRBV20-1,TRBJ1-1,CSARAGARAEAFF
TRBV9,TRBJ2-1,CASTAGGPLNEQFF
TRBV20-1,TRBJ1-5,CSARHSNQPQHF
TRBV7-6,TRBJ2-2,CASSLSPGRGPGELFF
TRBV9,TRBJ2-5,CASSVGQRQETQYF
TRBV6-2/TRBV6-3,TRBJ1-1,CASSYSRGSRMNTEAFF
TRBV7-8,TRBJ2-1,CASSLGSGGNEQFF
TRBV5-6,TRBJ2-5,CASRLLGEETQYF
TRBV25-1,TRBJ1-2,CASSEKPGGYTF
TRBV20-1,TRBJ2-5,CSGTRGNQETQYF
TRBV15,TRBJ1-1,CATAPQRNTEAFF
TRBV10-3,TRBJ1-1,CAIRSTGFEAFF
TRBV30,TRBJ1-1,CAWSVLVTNTEAFF
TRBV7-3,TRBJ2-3,CASSPLGAITDTQYF
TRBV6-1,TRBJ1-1,CASSKQGPVNTEAFF
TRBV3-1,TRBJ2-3,CASSLSPDTQYF
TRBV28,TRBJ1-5,CASRQQGRQGQPQHF
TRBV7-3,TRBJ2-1,CASSLNGLDEQFF
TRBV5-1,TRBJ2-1,CASSFSRGSNEQFF
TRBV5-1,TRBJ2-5,CASSLSQRGPQETQYF
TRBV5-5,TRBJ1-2,CASSLEQASNYGYTF
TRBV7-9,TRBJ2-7,CASSPDRGQGHYEQYF
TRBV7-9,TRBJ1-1,CASSWDSMNTEAFF
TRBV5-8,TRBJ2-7,CASSPRTGANEQYF
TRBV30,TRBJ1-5,CAWSQGTGVNQPQHF
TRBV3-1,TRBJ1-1,CASSWRQGGGMNTEAFF
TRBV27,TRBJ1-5,CASSLWGYNQPQHF
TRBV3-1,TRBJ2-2,CASSQVTTGTGELFF
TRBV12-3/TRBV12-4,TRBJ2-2,CATKRRGLGTGELFF
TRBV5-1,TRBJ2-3,CASSPTGSSTDTQYF
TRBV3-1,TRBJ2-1,CASSQIYNEQFF
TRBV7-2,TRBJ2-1,CASSPQDPSGEQFF